A single T cell receptor (beta chain) is shown here with its context. This clonotype appeared many times. Its antigen has not been determined. The input lacks base qualities; no much larger clone sits a single base away. TCR beta CDR3 regions were amplified from RNA transcripts. The TCR CDR3 was subjected to a first round of RT-PCR using the HTBI primer set and the Qiagen OneStep RT-PCR kit. Libraries were constructed in a second round of multiplex PCR, after which size selection and purification were performed. The libraries were sequenced on an Illumina HiSeq2000 using paired-end 100 bp reads. Per the original workflow: SOAPnuke was used to process the raw data, removing reads that contained adapters or uncalled bases, had a mean Phred below 15, or lacked an exact match to the constant primer or identifier. COPE v1.2.5 was used to merge the high-quality paired reads, and each unique nucleotide sequence was defined as a clonotype. Clonotypes were aligned to IMGT TRBV, TRBD and TRBJ reference segments using MiTCR v1.1. Analysis was restricted to V-J combinations with a frequency above 0.0001, which covered 98% to 99.2% of repertoires. The TCS score was defined as F50 (clonal expansion) divided by E x V (chaos), with BLOSUM62-based TCRdist calculated between CDR3 peptides within each V-J. Welch's t-statistics and random forest reduced 500 to 550 V-J features to roughly 13, which were used in a naive Bayes classifier (R e1071). Starting from the raw public reads, TCRdb applied fastp trimming at Q25, assembled clones with MiXCR and retained in-frame beta chains. CDR3 protein sequences are deduplicated, and each keeps its most common genes and DNA. The V and J calls were not made by the authors but by TCRdb's processing. For this sample the table gives roughly 110,000 distinct CDR3 sequences, of which roughly 15% were detected only once. The ten largest account for about 40% of the sample.

Stable Graves' hyperthyroidism was defined as no progression to ophthalmopathy during 18 months of follow-up. Hyperthyroidism patients were aged 18 to 65 years and newly diagnosed, with disease duration of less than 2 months. Patients with uncontrolled infections, other autoimmune diseases, pregnancy or lactation were excluded. Clinical symptoms, serum thyroxine and TRAb, thyroid ultrasound, and orbital computed tomography formed the basis for the diagnoses. PBMCs were separated from under 11 ml of fresh peripheral blood using Ficoll-Paque density gradient centrifugation. Total RNA was extracted with Trizol reagent, and quality was checked on an Agilent 2100 Bioanalyzer. Deletion took 5 bases off V and 8 bases off J, with a span of 19 bases between the germline ends. Inclusive of the bounding cysteine and phenylalanine, the CDR3 is 15 residues long. Kept here is only the CDR3 DNA, which spans 45 bases and is read in frame from base 1. In the germline V gene, CDR1 corresponds to MDHEN and CDR2 to SYDVKM.

This record belongs to a study of T cells in Graves' hyperthyroidism and ophthalmopathy (dated by TCRdb to the late 2010s). As for the study more broadly: Peripheral blood was sampled at the time of initial diagnosis, prior to any treatment. A discovery cohort of about a hundred patients, 43 with Graves' ophthalmopathy and 57 with stable Graves' hyperthyroidism, was used to find distinguishing TCR V-J signatures. Prospective prediction of ophthalmopathy was tested in an independent validation cohort of 18 to 20 hyperthyroidism patients and some 17 patients who later progressed to ophthalmopathy. For training and testing, the 100 patients in the discovery cohort were randomly divided in a 7:3 ratio. Thyroid tissue and blood T-cell repertoires from about six Graves' hyperthyroidism patients were also compared in the study. After blood sampling, hyperthyroidism patients were treated with methimazole at a starting dose of 30 mg daily, and ophthalmopathy patients were treated with high-dose intravenous methylprednisolone. The paper reports TCR Vbeta CDR3 sequencing of over 120 peripheral blood samples: approximately 43 ophthalmopathy, 75 to 80 hyperthyroidism and approximately 17 progressor patients.

Broader findings and caveats from the paper: Blood samples also contained most of the expanded thyroid clonotypes (frequency above 0.001), which suggests that blood repertoires may reflect thyroid immune responses. In validation, the model predicted progression to ophthalmopathy a median of approximately 6.6 months before onset, with approximately 70% sensitivity and about 75% specificity. A model built on a 13 V-J signature distinguished ophthalmopathy from stable hyperthyroidism, reaching roughly 88% sensitivity and about 81% specificity in cross-validation and 80%/75% in testing. Sample size was not statistically predetermined, and blinding of investigators to group allocation was not performed.

The source of this sequence is a woman aged 50 to 60 with Graves' hyperthyroidism. Sequenced input: blood. This receptor chain uses TRBV28 and TRBJ1-3; D gene: possibly TRBD1, on 5 matching bases. The CDR3 reads as follows: CASSPLGREEYTIYF. In nucleotides, the sequence is TGTGCCAGCAGTCCCCTGGGCAGGGAGGAATACACCATATATTTT. Extended through the reference TRBV28 and TRBJ1-3 proteins, this CDR3 yields the full variable domain: DVKVTQSSRYLVKRTGEKVFLECVQDMDHENMFWYRQDPGLGLRLIYFSYDVKMKEKGDIPEGYSVSREKKERFSLILESASTNQTSMYLCASSPLGREEYTIYFGEGSWLTVV.